This T cell receptor beta chain was identified during a study of T cell responses to AZD1222 COVID-19 vaccine. Assay: immunoSEQ multiplex PCR; the TCRdb copy retains only in-frame clones and omits some. The profile shows approximately 110,000 clones, about 91% of them singletons. With 1 base clipped from V and 5 bases from J, the junction kept 6 bases outside the gene matches. Germline V gene lookup returns CDR1 SGHRS and CDR2 YFSETQ. The CDR3 is made up of 16 amino acids. Study-level results: Donors were chiefly white British, with a greater number of females, and clonal diversity was perhaps underestimated.

A note on this clone: As yet, its antigen is unknown.

The TCR sequence derives from an adult in good health. The V call is TRBV5-1, the J call TRBJ2-5; the match to TRBD2 covers 12 bases. Sequenced material: peripheral blood, taken on day 0 of AZD1222 vaccination. CDR3 region: CASSLRLAGGQETQYF. In nucleotides, the CDR3 is TGCGCCAGCAGCTTGAGGCTAGCGGGGGGGCAGGAGACCCAGTACTTC.